A single TCR beta chain is shown here with its context. Its antigen is unidentified. Here immunoSEQ multiplex PCR was the method, and the copy in TCRdb shows in-frame clones only, minus some. The sample has 150,000 to 200,000 clones, 86% seen once. After removal of 0 bases from V and 8 bases from J, the junction contained 2 bases not matched to a gene. The CDR3 totals 16 residues. Germline V gives CDR1 KGHSH, CDR2 LQKENI. This sample stems from a study of cytomegalovirus exposure and HLA in healthy donors. Separate from the approximately 700-subject first cohort was the approximately 120-subject validation cohort, to which the donors belonged. General study results and limits: Three chains linked to CMV were shown in vitro to be specific for CMV antigens. The TCR clusters that emerged in the first cohort tended, a later analysis found, to co-occur in the roughly 110 validation repertoires. Cytomegalovirus-associated TCR beta chains were listed, numbering over 150.

Sequenced: PBMCs. The clonotype was recovered from a man aged 30 to 39 in good health and CMV-seropositive. This chain joins TRBV18 and TRBJ1-6, with 12 bases that match TRBD1. The CDR3 coding sequence is TGTGCCAGCTCACCACCGGGACAGGGGGCCCATTCACCCCTCCACTTT. Translated: CASSPPGQGAHSPLHF.